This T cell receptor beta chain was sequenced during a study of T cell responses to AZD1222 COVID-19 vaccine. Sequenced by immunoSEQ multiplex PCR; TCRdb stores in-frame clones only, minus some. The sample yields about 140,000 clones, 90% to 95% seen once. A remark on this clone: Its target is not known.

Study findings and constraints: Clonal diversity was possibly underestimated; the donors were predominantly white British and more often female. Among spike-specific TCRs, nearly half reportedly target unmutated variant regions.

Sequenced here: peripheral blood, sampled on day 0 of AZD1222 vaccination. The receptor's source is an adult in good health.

CDR3: CASRIHGGNTGELFF. The CDR3 DNA is TGTGCCAGCAGGATACACGGGGGGAACACCGGGGAGCTGTTTTTT. The rearrangement joins TRBV7-9 to TRBJ2-2; D might be TRBD2 (6 bases). V shed 6 bases and J shed 1 base, with 12 bases lying between them. Looked up from germline, CDR1 is SEHNR and CDR2 is FQNEAQ (reference sequence). CDR3 length: 15 amino acids.